This TCR beta chain was captured by sequencing in a study of blood T cell repertoires in COVID-19. This table comes from immunoSEQ multiplex PCR, and its TCRdb copy is limited to in-frame clones, with some not included. The data show roughly 500,000 clones, 80% to 90% seen once. V lost 5 bases to trimming and J lost 6 bases, with 15 bases between them. This CDR3 contains 14 residues. In germline, CDR1 is SGHRS, CDR2 YFSETQ. This clone has a single count. This TCR was recovered from a human donor in a cohort sampled during active COVID-19. The sequencing input was peripheral blood. This chain uses TRBV5-1 with TRBJ2-4; no clear D gene. CDR3 protein: CASRETDLGNIQYF. CDR3 sequence (DNA): TGCGCCAGCAGGGAGACCGACCTTGGAAACATTCAGTACTTC.